The 23 T cell receptor beta chains below come from one sample, sequenced in a study of blood T cell repertoires in COVID-19. Repertoires were generated with immunoSEQ multiplex PCR, while TCRdb's copy carries only in-frame clones and drops some. The sample holds about 400,000 clones, 86% seen once. The material sequenced was peripheral blood. Source of these receptors: a woman in her twenties or thirties with active or convalescent COVID-19.

This chain joins TRBV4-1 and TRBJ1-4; D might be TRBD1 (5 bases). The germline V and J ends were trimmed by 7 bases and 0 bases, with 12 bases remaining between them. Germline V gene data show CDR1 as MGHRA and CDR2 as YSYEKL. This CDR3 has 15 amino acids. This CDR3 reads CASTQVGTTNEKLFF. CDR3 in DNA: TGCGCCAGCACACAGGTTGGGACAACTAATGAAAAACTGTTTTTT.

The chain joins TRBV28 to TRBJ1-5; 9 nucleotides match TRBD1. The CDR3 loop spans 15 amino acids. In germline, CDR1 is MDHEN, CDR2 SYDVKM. Trimming removed 6 bases from V and 3 bases from J; junction bases left unmatched: 6. This chain's CDR3 is CASSKTGGANQPQHF. The DNA of the CDR3 is TGTGCCAGCAGCAAGACAGGGGGGGCCAATCAGCCCCAGCATTTT.

The rearrangement joins TRBV6-4 to TRBJ2-1; a possible D gene is TRBD2 (6 bases). V was shortened by 0 bases and J by 9 bases, with 15 bases between the two germline ends. CDR1 and CDR2 from the germline V gene are MRHNA and SNTAGT. The length of the CDR3 is 15 residues. The DNA for the CDR3 is TGTGCCAGCAGTGACTCCCCAGTTGGAGGGGTTGAGCAGTTCTTC. It codes for CASSDSPVGGVEQFF.

The chain links TRBV6-1 to TRBJ1-2, with D possibly matching TRBD1 (6 bases). Trimming removed 0 bases from V and 4 bases from J, with 12 bases in between. Germline V gives CDR1 MNHNS, CDR2 SASEGT. This CDR3 has 15 amino acids. The DNA for the CDR3 is TGTGCCAGCAGTGAAGCGTCAGGGACACCCTATGGCTACACCTTC. Translation gives CASSEASGTPYGYTF.

In its sample, this clone was seen once. J is TRBJ2-6 and V is TRBV4-2; D remains unclear. This CDR3 is built from 16 residues. Trimming pared 4 bases from V and 1 base from J, leaving 11 bases between. Germline CDR1 and CDR2: LGHNA and YNFKEQ. CDR3 sequence (DNA): TGTGCCAGCAGCCTAGGCGGCAGTTCTGGGGCCAACGTCCTGACTTTC. As protein: CASSLGGSSGANVLTF.

This clone was detected only a few times. This chain connects TRBV6-4 to TRBJ1-5; 7 bases are shared with TRBD1. Germline V gene lookup returns CDR1 MRHNA and CDR2 SNTAGT. The CDR3 runs 16 residues. J was trimmed by 9 bases and V by 2 bases; bases with no gene match: 13. The CDR3 loop reads CASSDHEPGGSGPQHF. The CDR3 bases are TGTGCCAGCAGTGACCACGAACCAGGGGGGTCGGGGCCCCAGCATTTT.

This sequence joins TRBV29-1 and TRBJ2-1; 7 bases map to TRBD2. The CDR3 is 14 amino acids. Germline CDR1 and CDR2: SQVTM and ANQGSEA. The junction had 5 bases not matched to a gene; V was cut back by 2 bases and J by 4 bases. CDR3 region: CSVEWEGGYNEQFF. As DNA, the CDR3 is TGCAGCGTTGAATGGGAGGGCGGGTACAATGAGCAGTTCTTC.

The J gene is TRBJ1-2, the V gene TRBV19; no reliable D call. Germline CDR1 reads LNHDA; CDR2 reads SQIVND (reference sequence). V was shortened by 7 bases and J by 4 bases, with 13 bases between the two germline ends. The CDR3 contains 13 residues. Here the CDR3 reads CASTPGNGYGYTF. For the CDR3, the DNA is TGTGCCAGTACTCCCGGGAACGGCTATGGCTACACCTTC.

This clone was observed a few times. V usage is TRBV6-4 and J usage is TRBJ2-1; tentative D call: TRBD2 (6 bases). Trimming took off 0 bases at V and 9 bases at J, with 9 bases between the two ends. The CDR3 length is 13 residues. Per the germline V gene, CDR1 is MRHNA and CDR2 is SNTAGT. The CDR3 DNA reads as TGTGCCAGCAGTGACTCGGAGGAGGGTGAGCAGTTCTTC. It encodes CASSDSEEGEQFF.

This rearrangement joins TRBV6-6 to TRBJ1-2, with a weak D call TRBD1 (5 bases). The CDR3 is 13 amino acids. V was clipped by 6 bases and J by 8 bases, with 16 bases between them. Germline V gene data show CDR1 as MNHNY and CDR2 as SVGAGI (reference sequence). This CDR3 reads CASSPTDPGGYTF. The CDR3 DNA is TGTGCCAGCAGCCCGACAGACCCTGGGGGCTACACCTTC.

The chain joins TRBV3-1 (or the pseudogene TRBV3-2) to TRBJ2-1; the D is unclear. Germline CDR1 LGHDT, CDR2 YNNKEL (reference sequence). Deletions cut 0 bases from V and 0 bases from J, with 9 bases between. This CDR3 contains 16 residues. Here the CDR3 reads CASSQDKPLSYNEQFF. The CDR3, as DNA: TGTGCCAGCAGCCAAGACAAGCCCCTCTCCTACAATGAGCAGTTCTTC.

Of note for this clone: The same CDR3 can be traced to other DNA sequences in this sample. This rearrangement joins TRBV11-2 to TRBJ2-1; D ambiguous. This CDR3 comprises 13 residues. Germline V gene lookup returns CDR1 SGHAT and CDR2 FQNNGV. Trimming took off 1 base at V and 5 bases at J, with 6 bases between the two ends. The CDR3 region is CASSLGLNNEQFF. DNA for the CDR3: TGTGCCAGCAGCTTAGGCCTAAACAATGAGCAGTTCTTC.

The V call is TRBV12-3 or TRBV12-4, the J call TRBJ1-1; no reliable D call. This CDR3 contains 11 residues. V lost 7 bases to trimming and J lost 1 base, with 4 bases between them. The CDR3 spells CASNGNTEAFF. The DNA of the CDR3 is TGTGCCAGCAACGGGAACACTGAAGCTTTCTTT.

The chain links TRBV7-9 to TRBJ1-2, with D tentatively TRBD1 (6 bases). Looked up from germline, CDR1 is SEHNR and CDR2 is FQNEAQ (reference sequence). This CDR3 region has 17 residues. V was shortened by 7 bases and J by 2 bases, with 23 bases between the two germline ends. Here the CDR3 DNA reads TGTGCCAGCATCCGTTTCCCAGGGGACGGGGCGAACTATGGCTACACCTTC. Amino acids: CASIRFPGDGANYGYTF.

The V call is TRBV3-1 (or the pseudogene TRBV3-2), the J call TRBJ1-2, with D unresolved. The CDR3 extends over 14 amino acids. Trimming took 1 base from V and 1 from J, leaving 7 bases between them. Germline-derived CDR1 and CDR2 are LGHDT and YNNKEL (reference sequence). Here the CDR3 reads CASSQVPGNYGYTF. CDR3 DNA: TGTGCCAGCAGCCAAGTTCCGGGTAACTATGGCTACACCTTC.

The chain uses TRBV5-8 and TRBJ1-2; 8 positions match TRBD1. V dropped 4 bases and J dropped 2; count of bases not matched to a gene: 1. This CDR3 has 13 residues. Per germline, CDR1 SGHTS and CDR2 YDEGEE. For the CDR3, the DNA is TGTGCCAGCAGCAGGACAGGGAACTATGGCTACACCTTC. Protein sequence: CASSRTGNYGYTF.

This sequence joins TRBV5-1 and TRBJ2-2; 10 bases map to TRBD2. The CDR3 is 16 amino acids. The germline gives CDR1 SGHRS, CDR2 YFSETQ. Trimming took 9 bases from V and 6 from J; bases not matched to a gene: 14. CDR3 region: CATESGGAIDSGELFF. CDR3 in DNA: TGCGCCACCGAGAGCGGGGGGGCCATCGACTCCGGGGAGCTGTTTTTT.

The V and J genes are TRBV10-2 and TRBJ2-3; D uncertain. Germline V gives CDR1 WSHSY, CDR2 SAAADI. CDR3 size: 13 residues. V lost 4 bases, J lost 5 bases, and 10 bases lay in between. CDR3 sequence reads: CASSVALGDTQYF. The CDR3 nucleotides are TGCGCCAGCAGTGTCGCCCTCGGAGATACGCAGTATTTT.

The chain carries TRBV11-2 and TRBJ1-2; the D gene is possibly TRBD1 (6 bases). Germline V CDR1 and CDR2: SGHAT, FQNNGV. The CDR3 extends over 16 amino acids. V lost 0 bases and J 4 bases, leaving 15 bases between the germline ends. CDR3 loop: CASSLEKDSSLYGYTF. CDR3 coding DNA: TGTGCCAGCAGCTTAGAAAAGGACAGTAGTCTCTATGGCTACACCTTC.

The rearrangement uses TRBV11-2 and TRBJ2-7; 8 bases line up with TRBD2. The CDR3 has 18 amino acids. Germline values: CDR1 SGHAT, CDR2 FQNNGV. Unmatched junction bases numbered 17, after V lost 5 bases and J lost 2 bases. The CDR3: CASSPIRVFSGNPYEQYF. The CDR3 region has the DNA TGTGCCAGCAGCCCCATTAGGGTCTTTAGCGGGAACCCCTACGAGCAGTACTTC.

The chain has TRBV3-1 (or the pseudogene TRBV3-2) and TRBJ2-3; 9 positions match TRBD2. V lost 0 bases to trimming and J lost 2 bases; unmatched junction nucleotides: 6. The CDR3 runs 17 residues. CDR1 LGHDT and CDR2 YNNKEL come from the germline V gene (reference sequence). CDR3 in amino acids: CASSQDAREGNTDTQYF. DNA for the CDR3: TGTGCCAGCAGCCAAGATGCGCGGGAGGGAAACACAGATACGCAGTATTTT.

The rearrangement joins TRBV9 to TRBJ1-1; D is unclear. The CDR3 spans 14 residues. With 4 bases removed from V and 2 bases from J, the gap between germline ends came to 12 bases. CDR1 and CDR2 from the germline V gene are SGDLS and YYNGEE. In DNA, the CDR3 is TGTGCCAGCAGCCTACTGGGCGAAAACACTGAAGCTTTCTTT. The encoded protein is CASSLLGENTEAFF.

The J gene is TRBJ2-7, the V gene TRBV25-1; the D gene is possibly TRBD1 (6 bases). The germline V and J ends were trimmed by 7 bases and 1 base, with 17 bases remaining between them. This CDR3 region has 15 residues. Germline assignment: CDR1 MGHDK and CDR2 SYGVNS. This CDR3 reads CASNNGDRFSYEQYF. In DNA form, the CDR3 reads TGTGCCAGCAATAACGGCGACAGGTTTTCCTACGAGCAGTACTTC.